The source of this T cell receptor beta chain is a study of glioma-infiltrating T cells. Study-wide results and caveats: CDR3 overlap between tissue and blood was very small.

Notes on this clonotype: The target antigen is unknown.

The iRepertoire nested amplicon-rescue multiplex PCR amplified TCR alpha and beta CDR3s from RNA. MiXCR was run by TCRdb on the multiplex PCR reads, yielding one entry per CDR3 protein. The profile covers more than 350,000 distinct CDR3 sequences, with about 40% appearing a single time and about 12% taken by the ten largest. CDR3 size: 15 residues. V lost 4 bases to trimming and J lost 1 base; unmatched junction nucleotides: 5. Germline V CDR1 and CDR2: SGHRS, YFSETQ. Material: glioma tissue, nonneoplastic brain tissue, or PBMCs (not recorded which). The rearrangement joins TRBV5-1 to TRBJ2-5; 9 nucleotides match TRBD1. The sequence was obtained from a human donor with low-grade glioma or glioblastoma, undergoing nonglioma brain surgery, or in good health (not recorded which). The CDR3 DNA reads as TGCGCCAGCAGCGGGGGGACAGGGTCCCAAGAGACCCAGTACTTC. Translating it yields CASSGGTGSQETQYF.